This T cell receptor (beta chain) was identified in a study of control samples from healthy donors and cancer patients. Clones were sequenced by immunoSEQ multiplex PCR, and TCRdb holds only the in-frame ones, with some missing. The repertoire holds roughly 100,000 clones, with roughly 92% as singletons. This clone was observed a single time. The receptor comes from a human donor in good health. The donor label of this sample is uncertain. Sequenced sample: blood.

CDR3 DNA sequence: TGTGCCAGCAGCCTCAGAGCTAACTATGGCTACACCTTC. Translating it yields CASSLRANYGYTF. This chain links TRBV7-2 with TRBJ1-2; the D is unclear. This CDR3 has 13 amino acids. Trimming removed 5 bases from V and 0 bases from J, with 7 bases in between. Germline CDR1 reads SGHTA; CDR2 reads FQGNSA.